A selection of T cell receptor beta chains follows, all from one sample in a study of blood T cell repertoires in COVID-19. Only in-frame clones appear in the TCRdb table, and some are missing; sequencing was by immunoSEQ multiplex PCR. The sample carries some 340,000 clones, more than 85% recorded once. Sample: PBMCs or T cells enriched from blood (not recorded which). These TCRs come from a woman in her 30s who had been exposed to COVID-19. Each CDR3 is given with its conserved first and last residue. The D gene is left open where the match is weak. Some rows mark clone size as missing; the rest say once, few, many or name a class of expanded clone.

D gene,V gene,clone size,J gene,CDR3 DNA,CDR3 protein
-,TRBV27,-,TRBJ1-1,TGTGCCAGCAGGCGCGGCAACCGGGAAACTGAAGCTTTCTTT,CASRRGNRETEAFF
-,TRBV5-4,-,TRBJ1-4,TGTGCCAGCAGCTTGGGGACAGTTAAAAATGAAAAACTGTTTTTT,CASSLGTVKNEKLFF
TRBD1,TRBV7-9,-,TRBJ2-7,TGTGCCAGCAGCATCTACGGGACAGGGACCTACGAGCAGTACTTC,CASSIYGTGTYEQYF
TRBD1,TRBV7-9,-,TRBJ2-2,TGTGCCAGCAGCTTAAGGTTCCGGACAGGGGATGGCGGGGAGCTGTTTTTT,CASSLRFRTGDGGELFF
-,TRBV7-9,-,TRBJ1-5,TGTGCCAGCAGCTTAGCGGGGCCAGGTGCTCAGCCCCAGCATTTT,CASSLAGPGAQPQHF
-,TRBV5-5,-,TRBJ2-2,TGTGCCAGCAGCCGTGAGTCCGGGGAGCTGTTTTTT,CASSRESGELFF
-,TRBV6-5,-,TRBJ2-3,TGTGCCAGCAGTAGGGAGTCCACAGATACGCAGTATTTT,CASSRESTDTQYF
-,TRBV5-1,-,TRBJ1-1,TGCGCCAGCAAGTTAATGCCGACTCTACCGAACACTGAAGCTTTCTTT,CASKLMPTLPNTEAFF
TRBD2,TRBV11-2,-,TRBJ2-5,TGTGCCAGCAGCTTTGGCGGGGGGGCCGATGAGACCCAGTACTTC,CASSFGGGADETQYF
-,TRBV14,-,TRBJ2-2,TGTGCCAGCAGCCTTCGTACAGGATTGAACACCGGGGAGCTGTTTTTT,CASSLRTGLNTGELFF
-,TRBV10-3,-,TRBJ2-1,TGTGCCATCAGTGAGGGGGGCGGATACAATGAGCAGTTCTTC,CAISEGGGYNEQFF
TRBD2,TRBV2,-,TRBJ2-2,TGTGCCAGCAGTGGAAGTAGCGGGGGGGCCTCCACCGGGGAGCTGTTTTTT,CASSGSSGGASTGELFF
-,TRBV24-1,-,TRBJ1-2,TGTGCCACCAGTGATTTGCGGGACAAAAAGTGGGATGGCTACACCTTC,CATSDLRDKKWDGYTF
TRBD2,TRBV10-3,-,TRBJ2-1,TGTGCCATCACCCGGACTAGCGGGGGGGCTCCCGGCTCCTACAATGAGCAGTTCTTC,CAITRTSGGAPGSYNEQFF
-,TRBV5-1,-,TRBJ2-1,TGCGCCAGCAGCTTGGTCGTCAGGCTAACCTACAATGAGCAGTTCTTC,CASSLVVRLTYNEQFF
TRBD1,TRBV6-5,-,TRBJ1-4,TGTGCCAGCAGAAGACAGGGGGCAAGGGAAAAACTGTTTTTT,CASRRQGAREKLFF
TRBD2,TRBV18,-,TRBJ2-7,TGTGCCAGCTCACCGCTAGGACTAGCGGTCTCCTACGAGCAGTACTTC,CASSPLGLAVSYEQYF
TRBD2,TRBV5-1,once,TRBJ2-5,TGCGCCAGCAGCTTCAGACTAGCGGGGGTTCTGAGGGAACAAGAGACCCAGTACTTC,CASSFRLAGVLREQETQYF
-,TRBV6-5,-,TRBJ1-5,TGTGCCAGCAGTCGACAGGAGGTTAGCAATCAGCCCCAGCATTTT,CASSRQEVSNQPQHF
-,TRBV7-8,few,TRBJ1-5,TGTGCCAGCAGCCGAGAAGCCAATCAGCCCCAGCATTTT,CASSREANQPQHF
-,TRBV15,-,TRBJ2-1,TGTGCCACCAGCACCCGACAGTCCCCCTACAATGAGCAGTTCTTC,CATSTRQSPYNEQFF
TRBD1,TRBV6-1,-,TRBJ2-5,TGTGCCAGCAGTGTCCTAGACAGGGGGTGGGGGGAGACCCAGTACTTC,CASSVLDRGWGETQYF
-,TRBV6-5,-,TRBJ2-7,TGTGCCAGCCGGGCGGGGTACGAGCAGTACTTC,CASRAGYEQYF
TRBD1,TRBV10-3,-,TRBJ1-5,TGTGCCATCAGTTCGGGACAGGTCAATCAGCCCCAGCATTTT,CAISSGQVNQPQHF
TRBD2,TRBV7-2,-,TRBJ2-5,TGTGCCAGCAGCTTATGGGCTAGCGGGGCCCAAGAGACCCAGTACTTC,CASSLWASGAQETQYF
-,TRBV5-4,-,TRBJ1-3,TGTGCCAGCAGCCTCCGGGGTGGAGGGTCTGGAAACACCATATATTTT,CASSLRGGGSGNTIYF
-,TRBV19,-,TRBJ1-2,TGTGCCAGTAGTATAGGACAGCTACAGATCCATGGCTACACCTTC,CASSIGQLQIHGYTF
-,TRBV5-1,-,TRBJ1-1,TGCGCCAGCAGCTTGGGATACCGCTTGACCGGACATGACACTGAAGCTTTCTTT,CASSLGYRLTGHDTEAFF
TRBD1,TRBV7-3,-,TRBJ1-1,TGTGCCAGCAGCCCACAGGGGGCCACTGAAGCTTTCTTT,CASSPQGATEAFF
TRBD2,TRBV7-3,-,TRBJ2-3,TGTGCCAGCAGCTCGATAGCGGGGGGTAACACAGATACGCAGTATTTT,CASSSIAGGNTDTQYF
-,TRBV29-1,-,TRBJ2-2,TGCAGCGTTGAATGGGCAAACCCGAACACCGGGGAGCTGTTTTTT,CSVEWANPNTGELFF
-,TRBV5-4,-,TRBJ2-5,TGTGCCAGCAGCTTGGCCCCGACAGGGAGGTCTCAAGAGACCCAGTACTTC,CASSLAPTGRSQETQYF
-,TRBV10-2,-,TRBJ1-6,TGCGCCAGCAGTGAGTCGTCGAGCTATAATTCACCCCTCCACTTT,CASSESSSYNSPLHF
-,TRBV5-6,-,TRBJ2-5,TGTGCCAGCAGCTTACTGGTCGTCCAAGAGACCCAGTACTTC,CASSLLVVQETQYF
-,TRBV10-1,-,TRBJ2-1,TGCGCCAGCAGTGAAAGGAAGGGGGATTACAATGAGCAGTTCTTC,CASSERKGDYNEQFF
-,TRBV24-1,-,TRBJ2-5,TGTGCCACCAGTACTCAAGAGACCCAGTACTTC,CATSTQETQYF
-,TRBV7-9,-,TRBJ2-7,TGTGCCAGCAGCTTAGCGGGGCCCTACGAGCAGTACTTC,CASSLAGPYEQYF
-,TRBV9,-,TRBJ2-7,TGTGCCAGCAGCCCGGGTGGTGGGGCCTCCTACGAGCAGTACTTC,CASSPGGGASYEQYF
TRBD2,TRBV6-5,-,TRBJ2-3,TGTGCCAGCAGCCTGGGGGGGACCACAGATACGCAGTATTTT,CASSLGGTTDTQYF